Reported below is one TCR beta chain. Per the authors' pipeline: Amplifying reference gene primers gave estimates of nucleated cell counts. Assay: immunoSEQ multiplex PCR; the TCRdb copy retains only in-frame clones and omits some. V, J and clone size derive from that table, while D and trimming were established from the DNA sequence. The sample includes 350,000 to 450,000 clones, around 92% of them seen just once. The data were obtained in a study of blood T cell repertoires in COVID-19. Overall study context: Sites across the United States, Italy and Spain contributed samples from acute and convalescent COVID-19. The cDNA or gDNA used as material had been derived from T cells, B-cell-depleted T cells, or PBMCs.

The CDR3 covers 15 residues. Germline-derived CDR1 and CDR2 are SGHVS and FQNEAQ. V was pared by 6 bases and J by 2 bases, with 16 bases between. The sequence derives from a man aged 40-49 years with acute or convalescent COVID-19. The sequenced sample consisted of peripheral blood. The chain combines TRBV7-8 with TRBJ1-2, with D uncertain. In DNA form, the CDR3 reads TGTGCCAGCAGGCGATTGAGGGCAGAAAACTATGGCTACACCTTC. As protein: CASRRLRAENYGYTF.